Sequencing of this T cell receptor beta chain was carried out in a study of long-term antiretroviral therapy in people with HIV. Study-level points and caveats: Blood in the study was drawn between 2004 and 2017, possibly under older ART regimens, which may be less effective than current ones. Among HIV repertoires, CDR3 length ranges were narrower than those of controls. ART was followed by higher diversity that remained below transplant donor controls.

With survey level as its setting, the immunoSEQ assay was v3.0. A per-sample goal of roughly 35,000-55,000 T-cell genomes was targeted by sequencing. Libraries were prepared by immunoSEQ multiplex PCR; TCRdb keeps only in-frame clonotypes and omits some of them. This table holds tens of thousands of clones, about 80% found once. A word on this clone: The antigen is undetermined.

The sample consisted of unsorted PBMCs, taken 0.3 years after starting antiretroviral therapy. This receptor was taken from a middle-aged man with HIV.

The CDR3 DNA reads TGTGCCAGCAGCGTGGGGGATCGGAACTACGAGCAGTACTTC. Translating it yields CASSVGDRNYEQYF. J is TRBJ2-7 and V is TRBV9; TRBD1 or TRBD2 may be the D gene (5 bases each). The germline gives CDR1 SGDLS, CDR2 YYNGEE. Trimming removed 2 bases at V and 3 bases at J, with 12 bases between. The CDR3 consists of 14 residues.